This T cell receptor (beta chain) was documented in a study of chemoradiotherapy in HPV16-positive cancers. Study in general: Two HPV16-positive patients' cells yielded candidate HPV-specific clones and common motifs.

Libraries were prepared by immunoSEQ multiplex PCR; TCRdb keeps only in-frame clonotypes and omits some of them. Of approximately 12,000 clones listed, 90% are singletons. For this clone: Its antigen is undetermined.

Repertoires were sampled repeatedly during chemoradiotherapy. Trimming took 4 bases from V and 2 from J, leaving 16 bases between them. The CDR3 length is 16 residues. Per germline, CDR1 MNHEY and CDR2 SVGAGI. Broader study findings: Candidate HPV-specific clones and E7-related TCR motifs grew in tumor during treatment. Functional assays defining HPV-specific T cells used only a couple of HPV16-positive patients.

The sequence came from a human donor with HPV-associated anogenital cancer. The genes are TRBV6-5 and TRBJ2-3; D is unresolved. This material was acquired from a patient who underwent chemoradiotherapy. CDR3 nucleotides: TGTGCCAGCAGTTTGGGGATGGGTTCCTTCACAGATACGCAGTATTTT. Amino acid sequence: CASSLGMGSFTDTQYF.